This T cell receptor (beta chain) was identified during a study of blood T cell repertoires in COVID-19. Study-level information: Samples representing acute and convalescent COVID-19 were sourced from the United States, Italy and Spain. The cDNA or gDNA used as material had been derived from T cells, B-cell-depleted T cells, or PBMCs.

As handled by the study authors: Amplification from reference gene primers served as the basis for estimated nucleated cell counts. Clones were sequenced by immunoSEQ multiplex PCR, and TCRdb holds only the in-frame ones, with some missing. The DNA was the basis for D and trimming; V, J and clone size are from that table. The sample carries about 190,000 clones, approximately 78% recorded once. The CDR3 sequence is 16 residues long. Trimming left V 0 bases short and J 7 bases short, with 16 bases between. Germline CDR1 is SNHLY and CDR2 is FYNNEI. The clonotype was recovered from a woman aged 80 or over with active or convalescent COVID-19. V usage is TRBV2 and J usage is TRBJ1-3, with unresolved D. Sequenced sample: peripheral blood. The CDR3 loop is CASSEAAGSLANTIYF. The CDR3 region has the DNA TGTGCCAGCAGTGAAGCGGCGGGGTCCCTGGCTAACACCATATATTTT.